The 9 T cell receptor beta chains given below trace back to one sample, sequenced in a study of blood T cells in healthy people across ages (dated by TCRdb to between 2014 and 2017). The method behind the library was 5' RACE. The sample was run on an Illumina HiSeq 2500. A second roughly 6 to 11 cycle PCR used a sample-barcoded 5' primer and a J-beta primer mix. TCRdb trimmed public reads at Q25 via fastp, called clones via MiXCR and kept in-frame beta chains. CDR3 protein sequences are deduplicated, and each keeps its most common genes and DNA. Here the sample has roughly 800,000 distinct CDR3 sequences; about 25% occur a single time. The biggest ten clones account for just under 9.5% of the sample. These data were also filed under a second study, of T cells of mothers and their children.

Sample: blood. Source of these receptors: a boy younger than 18 in good health.

The chain is built from TRBV13 and TRBJ1-2; possibly TRBD1 for D (6 bases). CDR1 and CDR2 from the germline V gene are PRHDT and FYEKMQ (reference sequence). This CDR3 spans 12 amino acids. Trimming stripped 1 base from V and 10 bases from J, with 10 bases between. The DNA of the CDR3 is TGTGCCAGCAGCTTAGTGGACAGTGACTACACCTTC. It is translated as CASSLVDSDYTF. Together with reference TRBV13 and TRBJ1-2, the CDR3 gives the full variable domain: AAGVIQSPRHLIKEKRETATLKCYPIPRHDTVYWYQQGPGQDPQFLISFYEKMQSDKGSIPDRFSAQQFSDYHSELNMSSLELGDSALYFCASSLVDSDYTFGSGTRLTVV.

Comments on this clonotype: One end of the junction varies from germline; a read error may be responsible. The chain is built from TRBV5-1 and TRBJ2-2; D may be TRBD1 or TRBD2 (5 bases each). Germline CDR1 and CDR2: SGHRS and YFSETQ. This CDR3 region has 15 residues. CDR3 sequence: CASRFEGSHTGELFF. CDR3 DNA sequence: TGCGCCAGCCGCTTCGAGGGGTCCCATACCGGGGAGCTGTTTTTT.

The sample holds a few counts of this clonotype. This chain links TRBV20-1 with TRBJ2-5; 14 bases map to TRBD2. The J call could be wrong; TRBJ2-1 is a better fit for the DNA end. The CDR3 spans 16 residues. CDR1 is DFQATT, CDR2 SNEGSKA, per germline (reference sequence). The CDR3 loop is CSAARTSGGRINEQFF. The CDR3 DNA reads TGCAGTGCTGCCCGGACTAGCGGGGGGAGGATAAATGAGCAGTTCTTC.

This sequence joins TRBV7-2 and TRBJ2-5; 8 bases are a match to TRBD2. This CDR3 is built from 18 residues. The germline gives CDR1 SGHTA, CDR2 FQGNSA. With V trimmed by 4 bases and J by 0 bases, 13 bases remained unmatched. CDR3 loop: CASSSNGLLAVYQETQYF. The CDR3 DNA sequence: TGTGCCAGCAGCTCCAACGGCTTACTAGCGGTTTACCAAGAGACCCAGTACTTC.

This chain connects TRBV10-3 to TRBJ1-2, with a possible D match to TRBD1 (6 bases). Germline V CDR1 and CDR2: ENHRY, SYGVKD. This CDR3 contains 13 residues. Trimming took 3 bases from V and 7 from J, leaving 12 bases between them. The CDR3 bases are TGTGCCATCAGTGATAGGGACACCACTGGCTACACCTTC. Its translation: CAISDRDTTGYTF.

V usage is TRBV12-3 or TRBV12-4 and J usage is TRBJ2-4, with D unclear. The V end lost 6 bases, the J end lost 0 bases, and 6 bases lay between the germline ends. The CDR3 is 13 residues long. CDR3 sequence (DNA): TGTGCCAGCAGACTTATAGCCAAAAACATTCAGTACTTC. This translates into CASRLIAKNIQYF.

This chain joins TRBV6-1 and TRBJ2-5; D is undetermined. Germline CDR1 and CDR2: MNHNS and SASEGT. The CDR3 covers 16 residues. V was shortened by 6 bases and J by 0 bases, with 17 bases between the two germline ends. CDR3 protein: CASRNGAALYQETQYF. CDR3 nucleotides: TGTGCCAGCAGGAATGGAGCTGCGCTGTACCAAGAGACCCAGTACTTC.

The table lists this clonotype with a few counts. The chain uses TRBV27 and TRBJ2-2; no clear D gene. The length of the CDR3 is 13 residues. V lost 7 bases and J lost 4, with 10 bases in between. CDR1 MNHEY and CDR2 SMNVEV come from the germline V gene (reference sequence). As DNA, the CDR3 is TGTGCCAGCACCTCGCCAGTCACCGGGGAGCTGTTTTTT. Protein sequence: CASTSPVTGELFF.

This clonotype showed up just a few times. This rearrangement joins TRBV12-3 or TRBV12-4 to TRBJ2-7, with D tentatively TRBD1 (6 bases). The CDR3 is 15 residues long. Trimming took 7 bases from V and 0 from J, leaving 16 bases between them. The CDR3 nucleotides read TGTGCCAGCACTGATGGACAGCCTAGCTCCTACGAGCAGTACTTC. As protein: CASTDGQPSSYEQYF.